This TCR beta chain emerged from a study of molecular identifiers for immune sequencing clone quantification. TCRdb re-called the PCR reads with MiXCR, one entry per CDR3 protein. Among approximately 8,000 distinct CDR3 sequences, roughly a third were seen once, and the ten largest hold 5.5% to 8%. This CDR3 has 11 residues. V was shortened by 7 bases and J by 2 bases, with 4 bases between the two germline ends. Germline CDR1 and CDR2: KGHSH and LQKENI. The chain employs TRBV18 and TRBJ2-3, with no clear D. The TCR was taken from a human donor in good health. Some libraries in this study had Jurkat cell RNA spiked in. The specimen was naive CD8+ T cells from blood, with Jurkat cell RNA spiked in. Subset given: FACS-sorted CD8+CD4-CCR7+CD45RA+ naive T cells. The CDR3 bases are TGTGCCAGCTTCGCCACAGATACGCAGTATTTT. Its translation is CASFATDTQYF.